Listed below are T cell receptor beta chains from one sample, sequenced in a study of blood T cell repertoires in COVID-19. Repertoires were generated with immunoSEQ multiplex PCR, while TCRdb's copy carries only in-frame clones and drops some. The table shows around 98,000 clones, with about 80% occurring only once. Sample: peripheral blood. The receptors stem from a man between 65 and 85 years old with active or convalescent COVID-19. The CDR3 runs from the conserved cysteine through the conserved F or W. D genes are given only for firm matches. Clone size appears in some rows only: once, few, many, or a class for an expanded clone.

>TRBV5-8|NA|TRBJ2-7|NA
CASSLPPTPEQYF
TGTGCCAGCAGCCTACCCCCCACGCCAGAGCAGTACTTC
>TRBV7-8|NA|TRBJ2-7|TRBD2
CASSLKLAGGEQYF
TGTGCCAGCAGCTTAAAACTAGCGGGGGGCGAGCAGTACTTC
>TRBV11-2|NA|TRBJ2-1|NA
CASSLGTGGEQFF
TGTGCCAGCAGCTTAGGAACGGGGGGCGAGCAGTTCTTC
>TRBV9|NA|TRBJ2-3|NA
CASSQIFDTQYF
TGTGCCAGCAGCCAGATTTTCGATACGCAGTATTTT
>TRBV20-1|NA|TRBJ2-3|NA
CSASTLLPGYSDTQYF
TGCAGTGCTAGTACCCTCCTTCCGGGGTACTCAGATACGCAGTATTTT
>TRBV29-1|NA|TRBJ2-1|NA
CSVERTYNEQFF
TGCAGCGTTGAGAGGACCTACAATGAGCAGTTCTTC
>TRBV11-3|NA|TRBJ1-2|NA
CASSFRRGDYGYTF
TGTGCCAGCAGCTTTAGGAGAGGTGACTATGGCTACACCTTC
>TRBV6-1|NA|TRBJ2-7|TRBD2
CASSEVGGLPYEQYF
TGTGCCAGCAGTGAAGTGGGGGGGTTGCCTTACGAGCAGTACTTC
>TRBV2|NA|TRBJ2-7|NA
CASSEDGGRGEQYF
TGTGCCAGCAGTGAAGACGGTGGGAGAGGGGAGCAGTACTTC
>TRBV7-9|NA|TRBJ2-3|NA
CASSLPGAKDTQYF
TGTGCCAGCAGCCTCCCAGGGGCCAAAGATACGCAGTATTTT
>TRBV12-3/TRBV12-4|NA|TRBJ1-2|NA
CASSSDRIGGYTF
TGTGCCAGCAGTTCCGACAGAATCGGTGGCTACACCTTC
>TRBV29-1|NA|TRBJ1-2|NA
CSVEVGFGYTF
TGCAGCGTTGAGGTCGGGTTTGGCTACACCTTC
>TRBV24-1|NA|TRBJ2-1|TRBD2
CATPGGLSSYNEQFF
TGTGCCACACCGGGGGGTCTTAGCTCCTACAATGAGCAGTTCTTC
>TRBV27|NA|TRBJ1-5|NA
CASSHGRGDQPQHF
TGTGCCAGCAGCCATGGTAGGGGCGACCAGCCCCAGCATTTT
>TRBV29-1|NA|TRBJ1-1|TRBD1
CSAAGQGDTEAFF
TGCAGCGCTGCCGGACAGGGAGACACTGAAGCTTTCTTT
>TRBV13|NA|TRBJ2-1|NA
CASSLETVDNEQFF
TGTGCCAGCAGCTTAGAAACAGTTGACAATGAGCAGTTCTTC
>TRBV5-5|NA|TRBJ1-1|TRBD1
CASRGTRTGGGRAFF
TGTGCCAGCAGGGGGACCCGGACAGGGGGCGGTAGGGCTTTCTTT
>TRBV19|NA|TRBJ2-6|TRBD1
CASSAGTGISGANVLTF
TGTGCCAGTAGTGCTGGGACAGGTATCTCTGGGGCCAACGTCCTGACTTTC
>TRBV7-9|NA|TRBJ2-5|TRBD2
CASSLVGGVHQETQYF
TGTGCCAGCAGCTTAGTGGGGGGGGTTCACCAAGAGACCCAGTACTTC
>TRBV5-4|NA|TRBJ1-1|TRBD1
CASSTGTGVGTEAFF
TGTGCCAGCAGCACGGGGACAGGGGTGGGCACTGAAGCTTTCTTT
>TRBV11-3|NA|TRBJ1-1|NA
CASHRGGEAFF
TGTGCCAGCCACCGCGGGGGCGAAGCTTTCTTT
>TRBV6-2/TRBV6-3|NA|TRBJ2-7|NA
CASSQAGFEQYF
TGTGCCAGCAGTCAGGCGGGGTTCGAGCAGTACTTC
>TRBV30|NA|TRBJ1-5|NA
CAWNPADSNQPQHF
TGTGCCTGGAATCCAGCGGATAGCAATCAGCCCCAGCATTTT
>TRBV3-1/TRBV3-2|NA|TRBJ2-5|TRBD2
CASTIQGTRETQYF
TGTGCCAGCACCATCCAGGGGACTAGGGAGACCCAGTACTTC
>TRBV12-5|NA|TRBJ2-3|TRBD1
CASGLVVRGSTDTQYF
TGTGCTAGTGGTTTGGTAGTCAGGGGGAGCACAGATACGCAGTATTTT
>TRBV27|NA|TRBJ2-6|NA
CASSIGTSGANVLTF
TGTGCCAGCAGTATAGGGACATCTGGGGCCAACGTCCTGACTTTC
>TRBV3-1/TRBV3-2|NA|TRBJ1-2|TRBD1
CASSRDSYGYTF
TGTGCCAGCAGCAGGGACAGCTATGGCTACACCTTC
>TRBV10-3|many|TRBJ1-2|TRBD1
CAITRDRTNYGYTF
TGTGCCATCACCCGGGACAGGACTAACTATGGCTACACCTTC
>TRBV7-6|NA|TRBJ2-2|NA
CASSSSGMRHTGELFF
TGTGCCAGCAGCTCCTCAGGGATGCGGCACACCGGGGAGCTGTTTTTT
>TRBV11-2|NA|TRBJ2-3|NA
CASSTQLANTQYF
TGTGCCAGCAGCACCCAGTTAGCGAATACGCAGTATTTT
>TRBV7-8|NA|TRBJ2-1|NA
CASSLEAGNEQFF
TGTGCCAGCAGCTTAGAGGCAGGAAATGAGCAGTTCTTC
>TRBV12-5|NA|TRBJ2-3|TRBD2
CASGPGLAAADTQYF
TGTGCTAGTGGACCAGGACTAGCGGCGGCAGATACGCAGTATTTT
>TRBV9|NA|TRBJ2-1|NA
CASSVSGLSSYNEQFF
TGTGCCAGCAGCGTATCGGGTCTTTCCTCCTACAATGAGCAGTTCTTC
>TRBV6-6|NA|TRBJ1-4|TRBD1
CASSPPPGQGNEKLFF
TGTGCCAGCAGTCCCCCCCCGGGACAGGGGAATGAAAAACTGTTTTTT
>TRBV4-2|NA|TRBJ2-2|NA
CASSQDSLGGVTGELFF
TGTGCCAGCAGCCAAGATTCCCTTGGCGGGGTCACCGGGGAGCTGTTTTTT
>TRBV29-1|NA|TRBJ1-1|NA
CSSSGVTEAFF
TGCAGCTCGTCGGGGGTGACTGAAGCTTTCTTT
>TRBV6-5|NA|TRBJ1-2|NA
CASTPGTTRNGYTF
TGTGCCAGCACCCCCGGGACAACCCGTAATGGCTACACCTTC
>TRBV19|NA|TRBJ1-2|TRBD1
CASSIDLRDRNGYTF
TGTGCCAGTAGTATAGATCTCCGGGACAGGAATGGCTACACCTTC
>TRBV28|NA|TRBJ1-2|NA
CASRAQGWNYGYTF
TGTGCCAGCAGGGCTCAGGGGTGGAACTATGGCTACACCTTC
>TRBV21-1|NA|TRBJ2-5|NA
CASSKGKGPQETQYF
TGTGCCAGCAGCAAAGGGAAGGGGCCTCAAGAGACCCAGTACTTC
>TRBV4-1|NA|TRBJ2-1|TRBD1
CASSLQGTDYNEQFF
TGCGCCAGCAGCCTACAAGGGACAGACTACAATGAGCAGTTCTTC
>TRBV7-2|NA|TRBJ2-2|NA
CASLRTANTGELFF
TGTGCATCGCTAAGGACAGCTAACACCGGGGAGCTGTTTTTT
>TRBV6-5|NA|TRBJ1-2|NA
CASSKGRDYGYTF
TGTGCCAGCAGTAAGGGGAGGGACTATGGCTACACCTTC
>TRBV3-1/TRBV3-2|NA|TRBJ2-3|NA
CASSQAGGGVVADTQYF
TGTGCCAGCAGCCAAGCTGGAGGGGGCGTCGTCGCAGATACGCAGTATTTT
>TRBV7-9|NA|TRBJ1-2|TRBD1
CASSPGQGNYGYTF
TGTGCCAGCAGCCCCGGACAGGGGAACTATGGCTACACCTTC
>TRBV30|many|TRBJ2-7|NA
CAWKDNSYEQYF
TGTGCCTGGAAAGACAACTCCTACGAGCAGTACTTC
>TRBV24-1|NA|TRBJ2-3|TRBD1
CATSDGTVPIDTQYF
TGTGCCACCAGTGATGGGACAGTCCCCATAGATACGCAGTATTTT
>TRBV11-2|NA|TRBJ1-2|TRBD1
CASSPSGQGESGYTF
TGTGCCAGCAGCCCATCAGGACAGGGGGAATCGGGCTACACCTTC
>TRBV2|NA|TRBJ1-2|TRBD1
CASSLAGTENGYTF
TGTGCCAGCAGCTTAGCCGGGACAGAGAATGGCTACACCTTC
>TRBV19|NA|TRBJ1-2|NA
CASSISAEGDNYGYTF
TGTGCCAGTAGTATTTCAGCCGAGGGGGACAACTATGGCTACACCTTC
>TRBV7-8|NA|TRBJ1-2|TRBD1
CASSLVGQGVYGYTF
TGTGCCAGCAGCTTAGTGGGACAGGGGGTCTATGGCTACACCTTC
>TRBV9|NA|TRBJ2-6|TRBD1
CASSARTGEAGANVLTF
TGTGCCAGCAGCGCCCGGACAGGGGAGGCCGGGGCCAACGTCCTGACTTTC
>TRBV5-1|NA|TRBJ2-5|TRBD2
CASSLGSGGQETQYF
TGCGCCAGCAGCTTGGGTAGCGGGGGACAAGAGACCCAGTACTTC
>TRBV9|NA|TRBJ1-6|TRBD1
CASSVGAGQASNSPLHF
TGTGCCAGCAGCGTAGGGGCGGGACAGGCATCGAATTCACCCCTCCACTTT
>TRBV9|many|TRBJ1-3|TRBD1
CASSVAGGGNTIYF
TGTGCCAGCAGCGTAGCAGGGGGAGGAAACACCATATATTTT
>TRBV5-6|once|TRBJ1-6|NA
CASSLGRVNSPLHF
TGTGCCAGCAGCTTGGGGCGGGTAAATTCACCCCTCCACTTT
>TRBV5-4|NA|TRBJ2-2|TRBD2
CASSLAGAGGTGELFF
TGTGCCAGCAGCTTGGCAGGAGCGGGGGGCACCGGGGAGCTGTTTTTT
>TRBV19|NA|TRBJ1-4|NA
CASSIATGPSAGEKLFF
TGTGCCAGTAGTATAGCCACCGGGCCCTCGGCGGGTGAAAAACTGTTTTTT
>TRBV6-6|NA|TRBJ2-2|TRBD1
CASKGTGGAGELFF
TGTGCCAGCAAAGGGACAGGGGGCGCCGGGGAGCTGTTTTTT